Sequencing of this TCR beta chain was carried out in a study of PD-L1 blockade in urothelial cancer. In the study overall: The study started patients on atezolizumab at some point between 2013 and 2015, giving 1,200 mg intravenously every 3 weeks. Analyzed time points were 3 weeks (second dose) and 6 weeks after therapy began. Researchers found blood samples held a median of approximately 150,000 T cells. The study's findings and limits: When measured at 3 weeks, tumor-associated blood clones expanded more in durable-benefit patients.

The method was immunoSEQ multiplex PCR; TCRdb's version includes in-frame clones alone and lacks a portion of them. The table records about 70,000 clones, roughly 84% of them present only once. In its sample, this clone was seen a few times. Its antigen is not identified. This specimen consisted of PBMCs, obtained around atezolizumab (anti-PD-L1) treatment. The sequence came from a man between 65 and 85 years old with urothelial cancer.

The CDR3 nucleotides are TGTGCCTGGAGTTTCAGCGCGGGCACTGAAGCTTTCTTT. Translating it yields CAWSFSAGTEAFF. The rearrangement links TRBV30 to TRBJ1-1; no firm D call. CDR1 and CDR2 (germline): GTSNPN, SVGIG (reference sequence). V was clipped by 2 bases and J by 4 bases, with 11 bases between them. The CDR3 spans 13 residues.